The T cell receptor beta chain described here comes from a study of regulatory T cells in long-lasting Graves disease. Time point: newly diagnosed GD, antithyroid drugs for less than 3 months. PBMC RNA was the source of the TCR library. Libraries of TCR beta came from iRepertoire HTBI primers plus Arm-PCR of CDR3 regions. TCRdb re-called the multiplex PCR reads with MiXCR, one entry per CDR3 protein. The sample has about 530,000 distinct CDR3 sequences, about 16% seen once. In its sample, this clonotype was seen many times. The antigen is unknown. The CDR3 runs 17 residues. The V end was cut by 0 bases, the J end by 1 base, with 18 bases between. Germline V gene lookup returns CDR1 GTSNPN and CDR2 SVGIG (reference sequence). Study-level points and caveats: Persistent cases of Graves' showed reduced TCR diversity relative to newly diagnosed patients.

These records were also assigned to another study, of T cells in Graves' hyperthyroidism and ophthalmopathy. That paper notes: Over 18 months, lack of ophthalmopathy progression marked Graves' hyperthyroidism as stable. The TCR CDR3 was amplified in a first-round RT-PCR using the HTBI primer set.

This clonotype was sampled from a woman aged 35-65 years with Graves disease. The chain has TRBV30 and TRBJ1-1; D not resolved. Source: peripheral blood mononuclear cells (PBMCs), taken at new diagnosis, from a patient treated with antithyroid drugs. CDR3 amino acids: CAWSVPWARYRNTEAFF. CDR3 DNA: TGTGCCTGGAGTGTACCGTGGGCAAGATACAGGAACACTGAAGCTTTCTTT.